The subject of this entry is one T cell receptor (beta chain). The germline V gene encodes CDR1 GTSNPN and CDR2 SVGIG (reference sequence). The V and J ends lost 3 bases and 2 bases respectively, with 11 bases between them. This CDR3 has 14 amino acids. The entry originates in a study of control samples from healthy donors and cancer patients. Generated by immunoSEQ multiplex PCR, the TCRdb table keeps only in-frame clones and is missing some. The sample records 110,000 to 150,000 clones, over 85% being singletons. Source material: blood. This sequence originates from a man aged 25 to 40 in good health. The chain couples TRBV30 to TRBJ1-5; TRBD1 might be the D (5 bases). The CDR3 protein is CAWRGPGGNQPQHF. In DNA form, the CDR3 reads TGTGCCTGGAGGGGTCCGGGGGGCAATCAGCCCCAGCATTTT.